This T cell receptor beta chain was identified during a study of CD4 T cells in relation to SARS-CoV-2 and coronaviruses. Notes on this clone: Its antigen is still unknown.

Here immunoSEQ multiplex PCR was the method, and the copy in TCRdb shows in-frame clones only, minus some. The sample lists tens of thousands of clones, about three quarters occurring once. Germline loops: CDR1 SEHNR, CDR2 FQNEAQ (reference sequence). Between the trimmed V and J ends, which lost 3 bases and 5 bases, there was a span of 11 bases. The CDR3 covers 15 residues. Input material: memory CD4+ T cells from PBMCs, cultured in vitro. This TCR derives from an adult with COVID-19. This chain uses TRBV7-9 with TRBJ1-6; a weak D match, TRBD1 (6 bases). CDR3 sequence (DNA): TGTGCCAGCAGCTTCGGGACAACGGATAATTCACCCCTCCACTTT. This codes for CASSFGTTDNSPLHF.